This entry features one T cell receptor beta chain sequence. Its specificity is unknown. Clones were read by immunoSEQ multiplex PCR, and TCRdb kept only the in-frame ones, dropping some. The table has some 140,000 clones, roughly 90% seen once. The sample originates from a study of T cell responses to AZD1222 COVID-19 vaccine. The CDR3 runs 12 residues. The V gene end was trimmed by 8 bases and the J gene end by 8 bases; junction bases not matched to a gene: 3. Germline V gene sequence: CDR1 MNHEY, CDR2 SMNVEV (reference sequence). Notes on the study in general: Only a handful of individuals given AZD1222 were seropositive at baseline. After the peak T cell response, and only then, were repertoires sampled.

The chain carries TRBV27 and TRBJ1-2, with 12 bases lining up with TRBD1. Sequenced here: peripheral blood, sampled on day 0 of AZD1222 vaccination. The receptor comes from an adult in good health. CDR3 in amino acids: CASGTGGLGYTF. DNA for the CDR3: TGTGCCAGCGGGACAGGGGGCTTAGGCTACACCTTC.